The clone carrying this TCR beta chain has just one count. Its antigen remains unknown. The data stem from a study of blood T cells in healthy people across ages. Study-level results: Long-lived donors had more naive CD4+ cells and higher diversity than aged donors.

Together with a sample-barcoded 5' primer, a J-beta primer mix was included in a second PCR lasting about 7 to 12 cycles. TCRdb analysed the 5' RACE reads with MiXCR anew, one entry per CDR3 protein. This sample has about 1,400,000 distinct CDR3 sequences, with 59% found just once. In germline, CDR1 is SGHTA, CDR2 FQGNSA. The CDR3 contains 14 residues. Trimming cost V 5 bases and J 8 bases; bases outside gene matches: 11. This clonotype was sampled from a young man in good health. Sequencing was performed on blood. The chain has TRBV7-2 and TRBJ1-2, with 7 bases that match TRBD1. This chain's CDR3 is CASSARGALVGYTF. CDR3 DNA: TGTGCCAGCAGCGCCAGGGGGGCCTTGGTGGGCTACACCTTC.